Given below is one T cell receptor (beta chain) in context. Its antigen target is currently unknown. No per-base quality is available; no much larger clone lies one base away. CDR1 and CDR2 (GTSNPN, SVGIG) derive from the germline V gene (reference sequence). Taken from cysteine to phenylalanine, the CDR3 has 15 residues. CDR3 DNA only is kept here, 45 bases in frame from base 1. Cut back by 4 bases and 3 bases, the V and J ends lie 17 bases apart. The data derive from a study of cytotoxic CD8 clonotypes in ibrutinib-treated CLL (dated by TCRdb to the early 2020s). Study-wide context: The cohort had 11 relapsed/refractory and 15 treatment-naive patients; around 17 were IGHV unmutated. Partial responses were observed in approximately 24 patients and complete responses in 2; after a median follow-up of 68 months, remission was maintained in 14 patients and progression was observed in approximately 12. Response samples were obtained after a median of about 13 months of treatment, with a range of roughly 6 to 40 months. Samples averaged roughly 260,000 productive templates and 94,082 productive rearrangements. Of the approximately 87 people in the trial, about 27 had longitudinal samples available. Cryopreserved peripheral blood mononuclear cells were collected at three points: before therapy, at response, and at either sustained remission or disease progression.

Roughly 2.2 micrograms of genomic DNA were extracted from cryopreserved PBMCs for TCR beta library preparation. Longitudinal blood samples from CLL patients on ibrutinib monotherapy were analyzed using high-throughput TCR beta sequencing. The patients were enrolled in a single-center, open-label phase 2 trial of ibrutinib monotherapy. Each clonotype received, on average, 10x coverage in deep resolution sequencing performed on a MiSeq, where the target depth lay between 1 in 1 million and 1 in 200,000 T cells. The immunoSEQ hsTCRB Kit was used to generate TCR beta libraries. Per the authors' processing: The data were analyzed with ImmunoSEQ Analyzer and ImmunoSEQ Data Assistant, and V, D and J gene assignments followed IMGT definitions. Clonality, which ranges from 0 to 1, was calculated by subtracting the normalized Shannon entropy of productive rearrangement frequencies from one. Only overrepresented clonotypes making up at least 0.05% of the repertoire of each patient were included in the public clonotype analysis. Some 14 age-matched healthy donor repertoires from immuneACCESS served as clonality controls. Imported from immuneACCESS, the table was reduced by TCRdb to in-frame sequences with V and J called. These copies leave out some clones; in studies compared against another copy, an unresolved V gene accounts for under half, and the cause of the remainder is not known. Clone size and V and J calls were adopted from that table, with D and trimming inferred from the DNA. This sample holds around 310,000 clones; around four fifths were observed only once. Of the sample, 6.5% to 8.5% is held by the ten largest clones.

Broad study findings and their caveats: Public clonotypes were rare and either shrank or stayed stable during treatment, and the rise in clonality at ibrutinib response reflected expansion of private clonotypes. Clonality increased at ibrutinib response, stayed stable in sustained remission, and fell back toward baseline at progression. Lymph node repertoires were not examined, and the timing of sampling was not matched between patients in sustained remission and those whose disease progressed. Baseline clonality exceeded that of age-matched healthy donors and correlated strongly with circulating CD8+ T-cell counts.

This specimen was PBMCs, taken before ibrutinib treatment. The TCR sequence derives from a human donor with chronic lymphocytic leukemia. Rearrangement joined TRBV30 to TRBJ2-3; the D gene is possibly TRBD2, with 5 bases matching. Here the CDR3 is given as CAWTSRVLPTDTQYF. The DNA is TGTGCCTGGACTTCGCGGGTGTTACCAACAGATACGCAGTATTTT.